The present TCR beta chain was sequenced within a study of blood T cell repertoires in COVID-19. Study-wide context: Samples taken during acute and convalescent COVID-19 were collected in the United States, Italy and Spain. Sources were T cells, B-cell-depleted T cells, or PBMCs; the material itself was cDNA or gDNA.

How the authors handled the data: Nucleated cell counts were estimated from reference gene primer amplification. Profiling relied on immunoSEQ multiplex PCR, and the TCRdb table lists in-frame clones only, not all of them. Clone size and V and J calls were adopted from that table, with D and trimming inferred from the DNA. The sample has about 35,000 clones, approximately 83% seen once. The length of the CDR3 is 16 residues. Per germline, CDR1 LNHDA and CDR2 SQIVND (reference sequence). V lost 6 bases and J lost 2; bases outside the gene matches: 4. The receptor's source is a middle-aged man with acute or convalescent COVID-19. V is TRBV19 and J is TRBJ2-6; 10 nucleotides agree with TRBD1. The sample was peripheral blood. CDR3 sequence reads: CASRETGGAGANVLTF. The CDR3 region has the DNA TGTGCCAGTAGAGAGACAGGGGGCGCTGGGGCCAACGTCCTGACTTTC.